This TCR beta chain stems from a study of blood T cell repertoires in COVID-19. Study information: Both acute and convalescent COVID-19 samples were obtained from the United States, Italy and Spain.

This clone was observed once. Study processing details: Researchers report that nucleated cell counts were estimated from reference gene primer amplification. Some clones are missing from TCRdb's copy, which holds only in-frame ones; the method was immunoSEQ multiplex PCR. V and J calls and clone size are copied from that table; D and trimming were computed from the DNA. The data contain roughly 160,000 clones, roughly 85% of them singletons. The germline V gene encodes CDR1 WNHNN and CDR2 SYGVQD (reference sequence). V lost 6 bases to trimming and J lost 2 bases, with 10 bases between them. The CDR3 spans 13 residues.

The V and J genes are TRBV10-1 and TRBJ2-5; the D gene is possibly TRBD2 (6 bases). Sequencing was carried out using peripheral blood. This TCR was recovered from an elderly woman with acute or convalescent COVID-19. CDR3 in DNA: TGCGCCAGCAGCCGGGACTTTCAAGAGACCCAGTACTTC. Its translation is CASSRDFQETQYF.